One sample yielded the 9 T cell receptor beta chains listed below, sequenced in a study of blood T cell repertoires in COVID-19. Libraries were prepared by immunoSEQ multiplex PCR; TCRdb keeps only in-frame clonotypes and omits some of them. In the table there are 98,000 or so clones, around 83% of which are singletons. Material: peripheral blood. These receptors originate from a woman in her sixties or seventies with acute or convalescent COVID-19.

The CDR3 nucleotides read TGTGCCACCTATTCCAGGGTGGACCCCTACGAGCAGTACTTC. Translation: CATYSRVDPYEQYF. This sequence joins TRBV6-6 and TRBJ2-7; TRBD1 is a possible D gene (5 bases). This CDR3 has 14 residues. Germline V lookup: CDR1 MNHNY, CDR2 SVGAGI (reference sequence). V gave up 10 bases and J gave up 2 bases, with 18 bases separating them.

The V gene is TRBV6-5, the J gene TRBJ1-6; tentative D call: TRBD1 (6 bases). The CDR3 runs to 14 residues. V lost 2 bases and J 10 bases, leaving 12 bases between the germline ends. Germline CDR1 MNHEY, CDR2 SVGAGI. The CDR3: CASSYRQASSPLHF. DNA of the CDR3: TGTGCCAGCAGTTACAGACAGGCGAGCTCACCCCTCCACTTT.

The genes are TRBV11-2 and TRBJ1-1; 8 nucleotides line up with TRBD1. CDR1 SGHAT and CDR2 FQNNGV come from the germline V gene. The CDR3 length is 15 residues. Trimming at V came to 7 bases and at J to 2 bases, leaving 9 bases not matched to a gene. CDR3 region: CASKRQGLPNTEAFF. The CDR3 nucleotides are TGTGCCAGCAAGCGACAGGGGCTACCTAACACTGAAGCTTTCTTT. The entire variable domain, with the rest obtained from reference TRBV11-2 and TRBJ1-1, is as follows: EAGVAQSPRYKIIEKRQSVAFWCNPISGHATLYWYQQILGQGPKLLIQFQNNGVVDDSQLPKDRFSAERLKGVDSTLKIQPAKLEDSAVYLCASKRQGLPNTEAFFGQGTRLTVV.

This chain links TRBV5-1 with TRBJ2-1; 12 bases agree with TRBD2. CDR3 length: 19 amino acids. Germline trimming cut 0 bases from V and 0 bases from J; bases unmatched to any gene: 7. Germline V gene data show CDR1 as SGHRS and CDR2 as YFSETQ. The CDR3 nucleotides read TGCGCCAGCAGCTTGGTACTAGCGGGAGGTCTTAGCTCCTACAATGAGCAGTTCTTC. The encoded protein is CASSLVLAGGLSSYNEQFF.

This chain uses TRBV28 with TRBJ2-7; TRBD2 aligns across 7 bases. This CDR3 spans 15 amino acids. V shed 3 bases, J shed 9 bases, and the junction held 14 bases outside the gene matches. Germline V lookup: CDR1 MDHEN, CDR2 SYDVKM. The CDR3 DNA is TGTGCCAGCAGTTTGGCCCGGGGACTAAGTAATGGGCAGTACTTC. Translated, it gives CASSLARGLSNGQYF.

This clone has a single count. The rearrangement joins TRBV7-6 to TRBJ2-2, with 8 bases fitting TRBD2. The CDR3 contains 18 residues. Germline V gives CDR1 SGHVS, CDR2 FNYEAQ. V gave up 0 bases and J gave up 4 bases; unmatched junction bases: 10. The CDR3 coding sequence is TGTGCCAGCAGCTTAGCATCGGCGGGAGCGGGAGTCACCGGGGAGCTGTTTTTT. This codes for CASSLASAGAGVTGELFF.

V is TRBV28 and J is TRBJ1-4; the match to TRBD1 covers 8 bases. V lost 3 bases and J lost 3; bases outside the gene matches: 9. Per the germline V gene, CDR1 is MDHEN and CDR2 is SYDVKM. The CDR3 length is 17 residues. CDR3 protein: CASSLGLGQGANEKLFF. DNA for the CDR3: TGTGCCAGCAGTTTGGGTTTAGGACAGGGAGCTAATGAAAAACTGTTTTTT.

The CDR3: CASSLHTRSDGYTF. The CDR3, as DNA: TGCGCCAGCAGCCTCCACACAAGAAGCGATGGCTACACCTTC. V gene TRBV4-1 combines with J gene TRBJ1-2; D not resolved. Between the trimmed V and J ends, which lost 4 bases and 6 bases, there was a span of 15 bases. CDR3 length equals 14 residues. The germline V gene has CDR1 MGHRA and CDR2 YSYEKL.

The V and J genes are TRBV18 and TRBJ2-7; D is perhaps TRBD2 (6 bases). Trimming removed 3 bases from V and 0 bases from J, with 9 bases in between. From germline, CDR1 is KGHSH and CDR2 LQKENI. This CDR3 has 14 residues. In DNA, the CDR3 is TGTGCCAGCTCACCGGGACTCAGCTCCTACGAGCAGTACGTC. This encodes CASSPGLSSYEQYV.